A selection of T cell receptor beta chains follows, all from one sample in a study of T-cell reconstitution after alpha-beta-depleted transplantation in children. TCRdb re-derived calls from the PCR reads in MiXCR, one entry per CDR3 protein. This sample carries some 600,000 distinct CDR3 sequences, roughly 13% of them seen once, and the ten largest clones take about 2%. The sequencing here drew on PBMCs, mostly from graft donor cells, taken 360 days after TCRalphabeta/CD19-depleted stem cell transplant. All receptors come from a male patient between 5 and 17 years old who had a stem cell transplant for acute myeloid leukemia, so the T cells may come from the graft donor. CDR3s include the opening cysteine and the closing phenylalanine or tryptophan. D genes are given only for firm matches. Size values are once, few and many counts, or a class for expanded clones, and some rows have none.

length	V	size	J	D	DNA	CDR3
13	TRBV7-9	few	TRBJ2-7	TRBD1	TGTGCCGGGGGAACAGGGGTTATCGACGAGCAGTACTTC	CAGGTGVIDEQYF
15	TRBV11-3	.	TRBJ2-1	.	TGTGCCAGCAGCTCGACGGCCCCGCCGGGGCATGAGCAGTTCTTC	CASSSTAPPGHEQFF
16	TRBV7-2	.	TRBJ2-3	TRBD2	TGTGCCAGCAGCTTAGCGCCGGCGGGAGGGCAAGATACGCAGTATTTT	CASSLAPAGGQDTQYF
17	TRBV5-1	.	TRBJ2-7	TRBD2	TGCGCCAGCAGGGAAGCGGGAGGTCGAATTTACGGAGTGGAGCAGTACTTC	CASREAGGRIYGVEQYF
16	TRBV12-3/TRBV12-4	.	TRBJ2-7	TRBD1	TGTGCCAGCACCCAGGGGGCCGGAGGGCGGTGGAACGAGCAGTACTTC	CASTQGAGGRWNEQYF
12	TRBV29-1	many	TRBJ2-5	TRBD1	TGCAGCGTTGAACAACAGGGGCGGGTAAAGTACTTC	CSVEQQGRVKYF
12	TRBV6-2/TRBV6-3	.	TRBJ2-1	.	TGTGCCAGCAGTACTTATTACAATGAGCAGTTCTTC	CASSTYYNEQFF
13	TRBV7-9	.	TRBJ2-7	TRBD2	TGTGCCAGCGGACTAGCGGCTTTCTACGAGCAGTACTTC	CASGLAAFYEQYF
15	TRBV5-5	few	TRBJ2-3	.	TGTGCCAGCAGCTTGCAGTCTACCAGCACAGATACGCAGTATTTT	CASSLQSTSTDTQYF
14	TRBV7-9	few	TRBJ2-5	.	TGTGCCAGCAGCTTGCTCACAGGGAGAGAGACCCAGTACTTC	CASSLLTGRETQYF
15	TRBV28	few	TRBJ2-5	.	TGTGCCAGCAGTTTAGGTCCTAGCGCCCAAGAGACCCAGTACTTC	CASSLGPSAQETQYF
16	TRBV12-3/TRBV12-4	.	TRBJ1-3	.	TGTGCCAGCAGTTACGGGTTGGGGCTCTCTGGAAACACCATATATTTT	CASSYGLGLSGNTIYF
12	TRBV20-1	.	TRBJ2-7	.	TGCAGTGCTAGAGTGGGCATGGGGGAGCAGTACTTC	CSARVGMGEQYF
11	TRBV12-3/TRBV12-4	few	TRBJ2-2	.	TGTGCCAGCACCCGGAGGATGGAGCTGTTTTTT	CASTRRMELFF
14	TRBV6-1	.	TRBJ2-7	TRBD1	TGTGCCAGCACTCGACAGGGGCATACCTACGAGCAGTACTTC	CASTRQGHTYEQYF
16	TRBV24-1	.	TRBJ2-4	TRBD1	TGTGCCACCAGTGTCGGAGGACAGGGCCTGGAGGACATTCAGTACTTC	CATSVGGQGLEDIQYF
14	TRBV25-1	few	TRBJ2-7	TRBD2	TGTGCCAGCAGTGATAGCGGGAGGGCCCTTGAGCAGTACTTC	CASSDSGRALEQYF
18	TRBV29-1	many	TRBJ2-1	TRBD2	TGCAGCGTCAAATCAGGACTAGCGGGCGGTAGCTCCTACAATGAGCAGTTCTTC	CSVKSGLAGGSSYNEQFF
15	TRBV30	.	TRBJ2-7	.	TGTGCCTGGACCCAGGGCGGACATTCCTCCTACGAGCAGTACTTC	CAWTQGGHSSYEQYF
14	TRBV3-1	few	TRBJ2-7	.	TGTGCCAGCAGCCAAGGAGGGCGAACCTACGAGCAGTACTTC	CASSQGGRTYEQYF
15	TRBV7-3	.	TRBJ2-3	TRBD2	TGTGCCAGCAGCGTAGCGGGAGGCATCACAGATACGCAGTATTTT	CASSVAGGITDTQYF
16	TRBV20-1	many	TRBJ2-7	TRBD2	TGCAGTGCCTCAGACCCTAGCGGGCGCTGGGGAGGAGAGCAGTACTTC	CSASDPSGRWGGEQYF
16	TRBV28	.	TRBJ1-5	.	TGTGCCAGCAGTTTATCTGGGAGAGCGCCCAATCAGCCCCAGCATTTT	CASSLSGRAPNQPQHF
15	TRBV5-4	few	TRBJ2-1	.	TGTGCCAGCAGCTTGGGGAGGGCCGCTGGGGGTGAGCAGTTCTTC	CASSLGRAAGGEQFF
16	TRBV11-2	few	TRBJ1-5	.	TGTGCCAGCAGCCCCGGACCGAGCCACCTGTATCAGCCCCAGCATTTT	CASSPGPSHLYQPQHF
15	TRBV12-3/TRBV12-4	.	TRBJ2-7	TRBD2	TGTGCCAGCAGCCATTATGCACTAGCGGGAGGCGAGCAGTACTTC	CASSHYALAGGEQYF
12	TRBV6-2/TRBV6-3	many	TRBJ2-1	.	TGTGCCAGCAGTCGCGACTGGGGGGAGCAGTTCTTC	CASSRDWGEQFF
14	TRBV28	few	TRBJ2-7	TRBD2	TGTGCCAGCAGTGTAAGCGGGAGTAGGTACGAGCAGTACTTC	CASSVSGSRYEQYF
14	TRBV28	many	TRBJ1-2	TRBD1	TGTGCCAGCAGTTTTCCGGGACAGGTGCTTGGCTACACCTTC	CASSFPGQVLGYTF
14	TRBV5-1	many	TRBJ1-6	.	TGCGCCAGCAGCTTGCAGAGCTATAATTCACCCCTCCACTTT	CASSLQSYNSPLHF
15	TRBV18	.	TRBJ2-1	.	TGTGCCAGCTCCCCGCGACTAGACTCCTACAATGAGCAGTTCTTC	CASSPRLDSYNEQFF
13	TRBV9	many	TRBJ2-7	TRBD1	TGTGCCAGCAGCGTAAGGGACAGGGTCGAGCAGTACTTC	CASSVRDRVEQYF
15	TRBV12-3/TRBV12-4	few	TRBJ2-1	TRBD1	TGTGCCAGCAGTATCAGGGGGAAGATATACAATGAGCAGTTCTTC	CASSIRGKIYNEQFF
14	TRBV12-3/TRBV12-4	few	TRBJ2-7	TRBD1	TGTGCCAGCAGTGCCCACAGGGGCTGGCACGAGCAGTACTTC	CASSAHRGWHEQYF
17	TRBV27	.	TRBJ2-3	.	TGTGCCAGCAGTCCTCCGAGGGCCGACTACCTCACAGATACGCAGTATTTT	CASSPPRADYLTDTQYF
14	TRBV29-1	.	TRBJ2-2	TRBD1	TGCAGCGCCCAGGGGGCGCGGGACACCGGGGAGCTGTTTTTT	CSAQGARDTGELFF
16	TRBV6-5	.	TRBJ2-7	.	TGTGCCAGCAGTTACTCGAATCCAGGGGCTTCCTACGAGCAGTACTTC	CASSYSNPGASYEQYF
19	TRBV5-4	.	TRBJ2-4	TRBD1	TGTGCCAGCAGCTTGGCCGGGACAGGGGGAGTTTTAACCAAAAACATTCAGTACTTC	CASSLAGTGGVLTKNIQYF
13	TRBV29-1	many	TRBJ2-1	TRBD1	TGCAGCGTGGCATGGACAGGGATCAATGAGCAGTTCTTC	CSVAWTGINEQFF
15	TRBV6-1	many	TRBJ2-5	TRBD2	TGTGCCAGCAGTCTCGGTGGGACTAGCGGGGAGACCCAGTACTTC	CASSLGGTSGETQYF
13	TRBV7-8	.	TRBJ2-5	TRBD1	TGTGCCAGCATACGGGACAGTAAAGAGACCCAGTACTTC	CASIRDSKETQYF
18	TRBV4-3	.	TRBJ2-3	.	TGCGCCAGCAGCCAAGATCTTACGTATTCCGGAAGTAGGGATACGCAGTATTTT	CASSQDLTYSGSRDTQYF
18	TRBV10-3	few	TRBJ2-1	TRBD2	TGTGCCATCAGTGATCTCGCTCGTCTACGGGAGGGCCCTGATGAGCAGTTCTTC	CAISDLARLREGPDEQFF
13	TRBV2	.	TRBJ2-7	TRBD1	TGTGCCAGCCAGGACAGGCCTACCTACGAGCAGTACTTC	CASQDRPTYEQYF
14	TRBV5-1	many	TRBJ2-2	TRBD2	TGCGCCAGCACCGGGACTAGCGAGGCCGGGGAGCTGTTTTTT	CASTGTSEAGELFF
16	TRBV24-1	.	TRBJ2-7	TRBD2	TGTGCCACCAGTGATATTACTAGCGGGAAGGCCTACGAGCAGTACTTC	CATSDITSGKAYEQYF
15	TRBV29-1	few	TRBJ2-2	TRBD2	TGCAGCGTTCTTTCGCGGGAGGCCAACACCGGGGAGCTGTTTTTT	CSVLSREANTGELFF
16	TRBV7-2	few	TRBJ2-7	.	TGTGCCAGCAGCTTAAGATTTGGGCCCAACCCGTACGAGCAGTACTTC	CASSLRFGPNPYEQYF
17	TRBV20-1	few	TRBJ2-7	.	TGCAGTGCAAGAGCCGGGGTTGATCACGCTACCCCTTACGAGCAGTACTTC	CSARAGVDHATPYEQYF